Following are 30 T cell receptor beta chains from one sample sequenced in a study of T-cell reconstitution after alpha-beta-depleted transplantation in children. Molecular barcoding with unique molecular identifiers was used for the TCRbeta library. TCRdb reanalysed the PCR reads using MiXCR and keeps one entry per CDR3 protein. The table lists about 240,000 distinct CDR3 sequences, roughly 24% of them singletons. Here the sequenced sample was PBMCs, taken before TCRalphabeta/CD19-depleted stem cell transplant. The receptors were gathered from a girl aged 2-9 years with Fanconi anemia, due to receive a stem cell transplant.

This clonotype was detected ten times or more. The rearrangement joins TRBV2 to TRBJ2-1, with 9 bases lining up with TRBD2. In germline, CDR1 is SNHLY, CDR2 FYNNEI. This CDR3 region has 15 residues. The V segment lost 8 bases and the J segment 3 bases; nucleotides outside the gene matches: 8. The CDR3 is CASGAGGPIYNEQFF. The CDR3, as DNA: TGTGCCAGCGGAGCGGGGGGCCCAATCTACAATGAGCAGTTCTTC.

The chain is built from TRBV21-1 and TRBJ2-2; the D segment call TRBD1 is taken from the table without a DNA check. TRBV21-1 represents a pseudogene. The CDR3 is 19 amino acids. The CDR3, as DNA: TGTGCCAGCAGCAAGCAGGGGACAGGGGACGCCGCGAACACCGGGGAGCTGTTTTTT. This sequence encodes CASSKQGTGDAANTGELFF.

V usage is TRBV29-1 and J usage is TRBJ2-7; D not resolved. Germline V gene lookup returns CDR1 SQVTM and CDR2 ANQGSEA. The CDR3 runs to 13 residues. V lost 2 bases, J lost 3 bases, and 11 bases lay in between. The CDR3 spells CSVERPPDYEQYF. The DNA for the CDR3 is TGCAGCGTTGAACGTCCCCCAGACTACGAGCAGTACTTC.

Ten or more counts support this clonotype. As DNA, the CDR3 is TGCAGCGTTGTGGGCGGCACCAACTCTGGGGCCAACGTCCTGACTTTC. Translated: CSVVGGTNSGANVLTF. The J gene is TRBJ2-6, the V gene TRBV29-1; D is undetermined. The germline V and J ends were trimmed by 4 bases and 0 bases, with 13 bases remaining between them. The germline gives CDR1 SQVTM, CDR2 ANQGSEA. The CDR3 runs to 16 residues. The full variable domain, rest sourced from reference TRBV29-1 and TRBJ2-6, is SAVISQKPSRDICQRGTSLTIQCQVDSQVTMMFWYRQQPGQSLTLIATANQGSEATYESGFVIDKFPISRPNLTFSTLTVSNMSPEDSSIYLCSVVGGTNSGANVLTFGAGSRLTVL.

The V and J genes are TRBV12-3 or TRBV12-4 and TRBJ1-2; the match to TRBD1 covers 7 bases. This CDR3 has 13 amino acids. V lost 7 bases and J lost 4; bases outside the gene matches: 6. The CDR3 sequence is CASKRQGGYGYTF. For the CDR3, the DNA is TGTGCCAGCAAACGACAGGGCGGCTATGGCTACACCTTC.

This clonotype was counted between two and nine times. The rearrangement uses TRBV11-1 and TRBJ2-5; unclear D gene. Trimming pared 2 bases from V and 3 bases from J, leaving 10 bases between. The CDR3 is 14 residues long. CDR1 and CDR2 (germline): SGHAT, FQDESV (reference sequence). The CDR3 DNA is TGTGCCAGCAGCTTATCGCCAATAAAAGAGACCCAGTACTTC. As protein: CASSLSPIKETQYF.

This clonotype has at least ten counts. The chain is built from TRBV15 and TRBJ1-6; D call uncertain. This CDR3 has 12 amino acids. V was shortened by 0 bases and J by 10 bases, with 4 bases between the two germline ends. CDR1 LNHNV and CDR2 YYDKDF come from the germline V gene (reference sequence). DNA of the CDR3: TGTGCCACCAGCAGAGACAGCTCACCCCTCCACTTT. It codes for CATSRDSSPLHF. The full variable domain, completed using reference TRBV15 and TRBJ1-6, is DAMVIQNPRYQVTQFGKPVTLSCSQTLNHNVMYWYQQKSSQAPKLLFHYYDKDFNNEADTPDNFQSRRPNTSFCFLDIRSPGLGDTAMYLCATSRDSSPLHFGNGTRLTVT.

At least ten counts were recorded for this clonotype. The genes are TRBV30 and TRBJ2-7; 7 nucleotides agree with TRBD1. This CDR3 is built from 14 residues. Germline V gene sequence: CDR1 GTSNPN, CDR2 SVGIG (reference sequence). With 5 bases clipped from V and 0 bases from J, the junction kept 7 bases outside the gene matches. The CDR3 DNA reads as TGTGCCTGGGACGGACAGGCTCCCTCCTACGAGCAGTACTTC. Translated: CAWDGQAPSYEQYF.

The gene calls are TRBV28 and TRBJ2-1, with 7 bases fitting TRBD2. V was pared by 8 bases and J by 2 bases, with 6 bases of the junction left unmatched. This CDR3 comprises 14 residues. Germline CDR1 reads MDHEN; CDR2 reads SYDVKM. The CDR3 DNA follows: TGTGCCAGCGGCGGACTAGAGGCCTACAATGAGCAGTTCTTC. Encoded protein: CASGGLEAYNEQFF. The full variable domain, rest sourced from reference TRBV28 and TRBJ2-1, is DVKVTQSSRYLVKRTGEKVFLECVQDMDHENMFWYRQDPGLGLRLIYFSYDVKMKEKGDIPEGYSVSREKKERFSLILESASTNQTSMYLCASGGLEAYNEQFFGPGTRLTVL.

V usage is TRBV20-1 and J usage is TRBJ2-3; D remains ambiguous. Looked up from germline, CDR1 is DFQATT and CDR2 is SNEGSKA (reference sequence). Trimming shortened V by 2 bases and J by 5 bases, and 8 bases separated the two germline ends. This CDR3 contains 12 residues. The CDR3 spells CSARLAQDTQYF. CDR3 in DNA: TGCAGTGCTAGATTGGCTCAAGATACGCAGTATTTT.

The chain links TRBV7-6 to TRBJ2-1, with TRBD2 identical over 7 bases. V was pared by 5 bases and J by 2 bases, with 9 bases of the junction left unmatched. The CDR3 sequence is 16 residues long. Per the germline V gene, CDR1 is SGHVS and CDR2 is FNYEAQ. The CDR3: CASSPVSGTTYNEQFF. The CDR3 nucleotides read TGTGCCAGCAGCCCGGTAAGCGGGACTACCTACAATGAGCAGTTCTTC.

This chain joins TRBV12-3 or TRBV12-4 and TRBJ2-5, with TRBD2 matching 11 bases. The CDR3 is 14 amino acids. V lost 5 bases, J lost 4 bases, and 3 bases stayed unmatched. The CDR3 spells CASSRGTSGETQYF. The CDR3 bases are TGTGCCAGCAGTAGAGGGACTAGCGGAGAGACCCAGTACTTC.

Ten or more counts support this clonotype. The rearrangement uses TRBV20-1 and TRBJ1-1, with D unclear. This CDR3 has 16 residues. Germline CDR1 and CDR2: DFQATT and SNEGSKA (reference sequence). Trimming shortened V by 3 bases and J by 4 bases, and 21 bases separated the two germline ends. CDR3 DNA: TGCAGTGCTAGGAAGGAGTGGAGCTTTTTTCCCACTGAAGCTTTCTTT. It specifies CSARKEWSFFPTEAFF.

This chain links TRBV7-2 with TRBJ2-3; D is perhaps TRBD2 (6 bases). Trimming pared 2 bases from V and 0 bases from J, leaving 9 bases between. This CDR3 is built from 15 residues. Germline CDR1 SGHTA, CDR2 FQGNSA. This CDR3 reads CASSLNRGSTDTQYF. The CDR3, as DNA: TGTGCCAGCAGCTTAAATCGGGGGAGCACAGATACGCAGTATTTT.

The rearrangement links TRBV3-1 to TRBJ2-3, with 8 bases identical to TRBD2. Trimming cost V 6 bases and J 4 bases; bases outside gene matches: 9. The CDR3 runs 15 residues. Germline lookup yields CDR1 LGHDT and CDR2 YNNKEL (reference sequence). The CDR3 sequence is CASSFSGSLPDTQYF. In DNA, the CDR3 is TGTGCCAGCAGTTTCAGCGGGAGTTTGCCAGATACGCAGTATTTT.

The chain combines TRBV28 with TRBJ2-3; 13 nucleotides agree with TRBD2. This CDR3 contains 16 residues. Germline V gene data show CDR1 as MDHEN and CDR2 as SYDVKM. V shed 3 bases and J 6 bases; nucleotides not matched to a gene: 6. DNA of the CDR3: TGTGCCAGCAGTTTTGAGGGACTAGCGGGAATGGATACGCAGTATTTT. Protein product: CASSFEGLAGMDTQYF.

The rearrangement joins TRBV29-1 to TRBJ2-7, with 12 bases fitting TRBD1. J was trimmed by 4 bases and V by 1 base; bases with no gene match: 5. Germline V gives CDR1 SQVTM, CDR2 ANQGSEA. This CDR3 spans 15 amino acids. DNA for the CDR3: TGCAGCGTTGAAGTAGGGGACAGGGGGCCTTACGAGCAGTACTTC. The encoded protein is CSVEVGDRGPYEQYF.

The genes are TRBV20-1 and TRBJ1-2; 9 bases line up with TRBD1. The junction had 7 bases not matched to a gene; V was cut back by 3 bases and J by 2 bases. Germline CDR1 reads DFQATT; CDR2 reads SNEGSKA (reference sequence). This CDR3 spans 15 amino acids. Here the CDR3 DNA reads TGCAGTGCTAGCATGACCGGGACAGGGAACTATGGCTACACCTTC. Translated, it gives CSASMTGTGNYGYTF.

This clonotype was counted ten times or more. The chain is built from TRBV6-5 and TRBJ2-3; weak D call: TRBD1 (6 bases). The germline gives CDR1 MNHEY, CDR2 SVGAGI. CDR3 length: 17 residues. Deletions cut 3 bases from V and 2 bases from J, with 18 bases between. The CDR3 is CASSYTPDRINTDTQYF. As DNA, the CDR3 is TGTGCCAGCAGTTATACCCCCGACAGGATTAACACAGATACGCAGTATTTT.

As concerns this clonotype: One end of the junction is discordant with germline, which a read error may explain. The rearrangement joins TRBV6-1 to TRBJ2-1, with D tentatively TRBD2 (6 bases). This CDR3 is 13 amino acids long. Germline CDR1 MNHNS, CDR2 SASEGT. The CDR3 region is CASSRTTYIEQFF. CDR3 sequence (DNA): TGTGCCAGCAGTCGGACTACGTACATTGAGCAGTTCTTC.

This chain joins TRBV20-1 and TRBJ2-7; 10 bases are shared with TRBD2. V trimming: 0 bases; J trimming: 3 bases; junction bases outside the gene matches: 5. Germline V gene sequence: CDR1 DFQATT, CDR2 SNEGSKA (reference sequence). This CDR3 contains 15 residues. The CDR3 DNA reads as TGCAGTGCTAGAGACCGCGGACTAGCGGTCTACGAGCAGTACTTC. Its translation is CSARDRGLAVYEQYF.

The CDR3 DNA reads as TGCAGCGTTGGGGCAGGGGACTATGGCTACACCTTC. Translation: CSVGAGDYGYTF. The chain links TRBV29-1 to TRBJ1-2, with D tentatively TRBD1 (6 bases). Germline CDR1 reads SQVTM; CDR2 reads ANQGSEA. The CDR3 length is 12 residues. With 4 bases removed from V and 3 bases from J, the gap between germline ends came to 9 bases.

This clonotype has a count of ten or more. The chain has TRBV10-3 and TRBJ2-3; a possible D gene is TRBD1 (6 bases). The CDR3 length is 12 residues. V was clipped by 6 bases and J by 4 bases, with 8 bases between them. Germline V lookup: CDR1 ENHRY, CDR2 SYGVKD. The CDR3 DNA is TGTGCCATCAGCTACAGGGCAGATACGCAGTATTTT. Amino acids: CAISYRADTQYF.

At least ten counts were recorded for this clonotype. The genes are TRBV27 and TRBJ2-3; D is unclear. Germline V gene data show CDR1 as MNHEY and CDR2 as SMNVEV (reference sequence). Trimming stripped 7 bases from V and 7 bases from J, with 15 bases between. CDR3 length equals 13 residues. CDR3 protein: CASTPLGWNTQYF. For the CDR3, the DNA is TGTGCCAGCACCCCTTTGGGTTGGAATACGCAGTATTTT.

This clonotype was observed a few times. The rearrangement links TRBV20-1 to TRBJ2-1, with 8 bases aligning to TRBD2. Germline trimming cut 8 bases from V and 7 bases from J; bases unmatched to any gene: 4. The CDR3 runs to 11 residues. Germline CDR1 is DFQATT and CDR2 is SNEGSKA (reference sequence). The CDR3 sequence: CSIAGPNEQFF. CDR3 in DNA: TGCAGTATAGCGGGACCGAATGAGCAGTTCTTC.

This clonotype has a count of ten or more. This chain joins TRBV29-1 and TRBJ1-2, with D uncertain. The CDR3 is 13 residues long. Germline V gives CDR1 SQVTM, CDR2 ANQGSEA. The V end lost 3 bases, the J end lost 5 bases, and 13 bases lay between the germline ends. The CDR3 region has the DNA TGCAGCGTTGACAGTGGCGATCGTTATGGCTACACCTTC. Amino acids: CSVDSGDRYGYTF.

This clonotype was observed a few times. The V call is TRBV5-1, the J call TRBJ2-7, with 7 bases aligning to TRBD1. The V and J ends lost 2 bases and 3 bases, in that order; junction bases with no gene match: 5. The CDR3 extends over 14 amino acids. The germline V gene has CDR1 SGHRS and CDR2 YFSETQ. The CDR3: CASSLDRALYEQYF. The CDR3 bases are TGCGCCAGCAGCTTAGACAGGGCTCTCTACGAGCAGTACTTC.

There are many counts of this clonotype. This rearrangement joins TRBV20-1 to TRBJ2-7, with 10 bases aligning to TRBD2. Trimming removed 1 base from V and 4 bases from J; junction bases left unmatched: 7. Germline V lookup: CDR1 DFQATT, CDR2 SNEGSKA (reference sequence). This CDR3 has 15 amino acids. CDR3 amino acids: CSARVLAGVWYEQYF. The CDR3 DNA reads TGCAGTGCTAGAGTCCTAGCGGGAGTCTGGTACGAGCAGTACTTC.

This clonotype was found a few times. The chain combines TRBV29-1 with TRBJ2-1; 9 bases agree with TRBD1. The CDR3 is 17 amino acids. Germline assignment: CDR1 SQVTM and CDR2 ANQGSEA. V was pared by 0 bases and J by 4 bases, with 10 bases of the junction left unmatched. CDR3: CSVEDGRGQGMYNEQFF. In nucleotides, the CDR3 is TGCAGCGTTGAAGATGGTCGGGGACAGGGCATGTACAATGAGCAGTTCTTC.

This clonotype was observed at least ten times. The chain employs TRBV9 and TRBJ2-5; the match to TRBD2 covers 8 bases. The V gene's germline CDR1 is SGDLS and CDR2 YYNGEE. The CDR3 has 18 residues. V trimming: 3 bases; J trimming: 5 bases; junction bases outside the gene matches: 18. CDR3 sequence: CASSALRGSGDQGETQYF. Written as DNA, the CDR3 is TGTGCCAGCAGCGCCCTCAGAGGTAGCGGGGACCAGGGGGAGACCCAGTACTTC. Based on the CDR3 plus reference TRBV9 and TRBJ2-5, the full variable domain is DSGVTQTPKHLITATGQRVTLRCSPRSGDLSVYWYQQSLDQGLQFLIQYYNGEERAKGNILERFSAQQFPDLHSELNLSSLELGDSALYFCASSALRGSGDQGETQYFGPGTRLLVL.